A single sample is the source of the 18 T cell receptor beta chains below, sequenced in a study of blood T cell repertoires in COVID-19. Repertoires were generated with immunoSEQ multiplex PCR, while TCRdb's copy carries only in-frame clones and drops some. The sample lists about 46,000 clones; around 85% were seen once. The sample was peripheral blood. All receptors come from a human donor in a cohort sampled during active COVID-19. The donor label of this sample is uncertain.

J is TRBJ1-2 and V is TRBV5-4; D perhaps matches TRBD1 (5 bases). Between the trimmed V and J ends, which lost 0 bases and 7 bases, there was a span of 16 bases. CDR1 and CDR2 (germline): SGHNT, YYREEE (reference sequence). This CDR3 comprises 15 residues. The CDR3 protein is CASSLEPQGSGGYTF. CDR3 nucleotides: TGTGCCAGCAGCTTGGAGCCTCAGGGATCCGGTGGCTACACCTTC.

The genes are TRBV6-6 and TRBJ1-2, with TRBD1 matching over 9 bases. Germline trimming cut 4 bases from V and 4 bases from J; bases unmatched to any gene: 4. Germline V gene data show CDR1 as MNHNY and CDR2 as SVGAGI (reference sequence). There are 14 residues in the CDR3. The CDR3 is CASSLQGALYGYTF. CDR3 nucleotide sequence: TGTGCCAGCAGTTTACAGGGGGCCCTCTATGGCTACACCTTC.

The V call is TRBV11-2, the J call TRBJ2-7; no definite D call. Trimming removed 1 base at V and 2 bases at J, with 9 bases between. CDR1 SGHAT and CDR2 FQNNGV come from the germline V gene. The CDR3 has 14 residues. CDR3 in amino acids: CASSLGVGPYEQYF. The CDR3 nucleotides read TGTGCCAGCAGCTTAGGCGTCGGTCCCTACGAGCAGTACTTC.

The chain recombines TRBV5-5 with TRBJ2-1; tentative D call: TRBD2 (6 bases). Per germline, CDR1 SGHKS and CDR2 YYEKEE (reference sequence). Trimming removed 4 bases at V and 7 bases at J, with 18 bases between. The CDR3 consists of 15 residues. The CDR3, as DNA: TGTGCCAGCAGCCCCCAGGCCGGAGGGATAAATGAGCAGTTCTTC. It translates to CASSPQAGGINEQFF.

The chain has TRBV5-1 and TRBJ1-1, with D unclear. V was shortened by 0 bases and J by 4 bases, with 10 bases between the two germline ends. CDR3 length equals 14 residues. Germline V gene sequence: CDR1 SGHRS, CDR2 YFSETQ. The CDR3 nucleotides are TGCGCCAGCAGCTTGGCGCTCCGGGGCACTGAAGCTTTCTTT. Amino acids: CASSLALRGTEAFF.

This chain connects TRBV7-2 to TRBJ1-6; D remains unclear. Trimming took off 5 bases at V and 8 bases at J, with 4 bases between the two ends. The CDR3 is 11 amino acids. Germline V gene data show CDR1 as SGHTA and CDR2 as FQGNSA. CDR3 protein: CASSTDSPLHF. DNA for the CDR3: TGTGCCAGCAGCACTGATTCACCCCTCCACTTT. The whole variable domain, filled in from reference TRBV7-2 and TRBJ1-6, reads GAGVSQSPSNKVTEKGKDVELRCDPISGHTALYWYRQSLGQGLEFLIYFQGNSAPDKSGLPSDRFSAERTGGSVSTLTIQRTQQEDSAVYLCASSTDSPLHFGNGTRLTVT.

The chain employs TRBV19 and TRBJ2-3, with unresolved D. The germline gives CDR1 LNHDA, CDR2 SQIVND (reference sequence). This CDR3 has 12 amino acids. V lost 2 bases, J lost 5 bases, and 5 bases lay in between. CDR3: CASSITGDTQYF. The CDR3 DNA reads as TGTGCCAGTAGTATAACGGGAGATACGCAGTATTTT.

V and J are TRBV3-1 (or the pseudogene TRBV3-2) and TRBJ2-1; D is perhaps TRBD2 (5 bases). This CDR3 has 13 residues. The germline V and J ends were trimmed by 2 bases and 9 bases, with 11 bases remaining between them. In germline, CDR1 is LGHDT, CDR2 YNNKEL (reference sequence). The CDR3 sequence is CASSQSWRPEQFF. Here the CDR3 DNA reads TGTGCCAGCAGCCAATCCTGGAGGCCTGAGCAGTTCTTC.

V is TRBV2 and J is TRBJ1-2; 9 bases agree with TRBD1. The V gene end was trimmed by 6 bases and the J gene end by 13 bases; junction bases not matched to a gene: 9. Germline CDR1 reads SNHLY; CDR2 reads FYNNEI. The CDR3 spans 12 residues. CDR3 sequence: CASREGQGLFTF. The DNA of the CDR3 is TGTGCCAGCAGAGAGGGACAGGGTCTTTTCACCTTC. The full variable domain, completed using reference TRBV2 and TRBJ1-2, is EPEVTQTPSHQVTQMGQEVILRCVPISNHLYFYWYRQILGQKVEFLVSFYNNEISEKSEIFDDQFSVERPDGSNFTLKIRSTKLEDSAMYFCASREGQGLFTFGSGTRLTVV.

This clone came up a few times. The rearrangement links TRBV4-1 to TRBJ1-1; TRBD1 aligns across 8 bases. V lost 0 bases and J lost 4; bases outside the gene matches: 13. The CDR3 runs to 18 residues. In germline, CDR1 is MGHRA, CDR2 YSYEKL. CDR3 in amino acids: CASSQEPGGIVVGTEAFF. CDR3 DNA sequence: TGCGCCAGCAGCCAAGAACCAGGGGGCATCGTTGTAGGCACTGAAGCTTTCTTT.

The V and J genes are TRBV6-5 and TRBJ2-7, with 8 nucleotides matching TRBD1. Germline assignment: CDR1 MNHEY and CDR2 SVGAGI. This CDR3 has 14 amino acids. Trimming took 7 bases from V and 9 from J; bases not matched to a gene: 14. The CDR3 DNA is TGTGCCAGCAAGCTGGACAGGGCCGCCCGGGCGCAGTACTTC. It specifies CASKLDRAARAQYF.

This clone has only one observation. V is TRBV27 and J is TRBJ2-1, with 8 bases fitting TRBD1. The ends lost 2 bases at V and 8 bases at J; junction bases unmatched: 5. The length of the CDR3 is 14 residues. CDR1 is MNHEY and CDR2 is SMNVEV in the germline V gene (reference sequence). The CDR3 reads CASSLIPGGDEQFF. As DNA, the CDR3 is TGTGCCAGCAGTTTAATCCCAGGGGGCGATGAGCAGTTCTTC.

The chain has TRBV9 and TRBJ2-7; 7 bases align to TRBD2. The CDR3 runs to 14 residues. Germline CDR1 reads SGDLS; CDR2 reads YYNGEE. V gave up 4 bases and J gave up 0 bases; unmatched junction bases: 4. CDR3 in DNA: TGTGCCAGCAGCCCCCGGGGGGACTCCTACGAGCAGTACTTC. Translated, it gives CASSPRGDSYEQYF.

The chain combines TRBV2 with TRBJ2-5; TRBD2 agrees at 9 bases. CDR3 size: 14 residues. Germline CDR1 is SNHLY and CDR2 is FYNNEI. V shed 6 bases, J shed 3 bases, and the junction held 5 bases outside the gene matches. The CDR3 spells CASSLSGGKETQYF. In DNA, the CDR3 is TGTGCCAGCAGCCTTAGCGGGGGAAAAGAGACCCAGTACTTC. Variable domain in full (rest from reference TRBV2 and TRBJ2-5): EPEVTQTPSHQVTQMGQEVILRCVPISNHLYFYWYRQILGQKVEFLVSFYNNEISEKSEIFDDQFSVERPDGSNFTLKIRSTKLEDSAMYFCASSLSGGKETQYFGPGTRLLVL.

Of note for this clone: The junction shows a germline mismatch at one end, possibly a read error. The chain recombines TRBV2 with TRBJ2-1; 8 bases are shared with TRBD1. The length of the CDR3 is 12 residues. The germline V gene has CDR1 SNHLY and CDR2 FYNNEI. CDR3 sequence: CASREDRGEQFF. CDR3 bases: TGTGCCAGCAGAGAAGACAGGGGTGAGCAGTTCTTC.

V gene TRBV19 combines with J gene TRBJ2-5, with 10 bases fitting TRBD2. Trimming at V came to 6 bases and at J to 5 bases, leaving 6 bases not matched to a gene. The CDR3 has 14 residues. Germline V gives CDR1 LNHDA, CDR2 SQIVND (reference sequence). CDR3 bases: TGTGCCAGTAGGCCTCTAGCGGGGGTTGAGACCCAGTACTTC. It encodes CASRPLAGVETQYF.

The chain carries TRBV12-3 or TRBV12-4 and TRBJ2-7; 7 nucleotides line up with TRBD2. J lost 3 bases, V lost 3 bases, and 2 bases had no gene match. The CDR3 contains 13 residues. CDR3 in amino acids: CASSLSGGYEQYF. As DNA, the CDR3 is TGTGCCAGCAGTTTGTCGGGGGGCTACGAGCAGTACTTC.

The chain has TRBV7-9 and TRBJ2-3; TRBD2 might be the D (6 bases). Germline V lookup: CDR1 SEHNR, CDR2 FQNEAQ (reference sequence). V was shortened by 5 bases and J by 3 bases, with 18 bases between the two germline ends. The CDR3 covers 16 residues. The CDR3 nucleotides are TGTGCCAGCAGCGTTCCGAACTCCCGGGGGACAGATACGCAGTATTTT. It is translated as CASSVPNSRGTDTQYF.